This TCR beta chain was sequenced for a study of T cell changes during pregnancy in multiple sclerosis. Germline loops: CDR1 MNHEY, CDR2 SVGAGI. The CDR3 contains 16 residues. V gave up 4 bases and J gave up 0 bases, with 14 bases separating them. Assay: immunoSEQ multiplex PCR; the TCRdb copy retains only in-frame clones and omits some. The sample has over 50,000 clones; about nine tenths are singletons. The receptor comes from a female donor in good health, enrolled as a control in a pregnancy study. V is TRBV6-5 and J is TRBJ2-3; TRBD2 is a possible D gene (6 bases). The source material was peripheral blood, sampled in the first trimester of pregnancy. CDR3 in amino acids: CASSFTLASSTDTQYF. CDR3 sequence (DNA): TGTGCCAGCAGTTTTACCCTAGCGAGTAGCACAGATACGCAGTATTTT.